The 3 T cell receptor beta chains given below trace back to one sample, sequenced in a study of T cell changes during pregnancy in multiple sclerosis. Libraries were prepared by immunoSEQ multiplex PCR; TCRdb keeps only in-frame clonotypes and omits some of them. Of 46,000 or so clones listed, roughly 90% are singletons. This specimen consisted of peripheral blood, obtained in the second trimester of pregnancy. These receptor sequences come from a female donor in good health, enrolled as a control in a pregnancy study.

The chain recombines TRBV7-2 with TRBJ2-5; weak D call: TRBD2 (5 bases). The V end lost 5 bases, the J end lost 5 bases, and 15 bases lay between the germline ends. This CDR3 has 14 amino acids. The germline V gene has CDR1 SGHTA and CDR2 FQGNSA. In nucleotides, the CDR3 is TGTGCCAGCAGCCCCCCGGGATCTTTCGAGACCCAGTACTTC. Encoded protein: CASSPPGSFETQYF.

In this sample, this clone turned up once. The J gene is TRBJ1-1, the V gene TRBV6-5; TRBD1 matches 8 bases. The length of the CDR3 is 14 residues. V was clipped by 6 bases and J by 1 base; unmatched bases: 4. Germline CDR1 reads MNHEY; CDR2 reads SVGAGI. This chain's CDR3 is CASSSTGENTEAFF. The CDR3 DNA reads TGTGCCAGCAGCTCGACAGGGGAGAACACTGAAGCTTTCTTT.

There are a few counts of this clone. V usage is TRBV18 and J usage is TRBJ1-6, with TRBD1 matching over 10 bases. This CDR3 is built from 17 residues. The germline gives CDR1 KGHSH, CDR2 LQKENI. The V segment lost 1 base and the J segment 10 bases; nucleotides outside the gene matches: 10. The CDR3 DNA reads TGTGCCAGCTCACCACAACCACCGGGACAGGGGCGGTCACCCCTCCACTTT. Its protein product is CASSPQPPGQGRSPLHF. The complete variable domain, with remaining parts taken from reference TRBV18 and TRBJ1-6, reads NAGVMQNPRHLVRRRGQEARLRCSPMKGHSHVYWYRQLPEEGLKFMVYLQKENIIDESGMPKERFSAEFPKEGPSILRIQQVVRGDSAAYFCASSPQPPGQGRSPLHFGNGTRLTVT.